A few counts support the clone carrying this T cell receptor (beta chain). Its specificity is unknown. The data derive from a study of T cells in Graves' hyperthyroidism and ophthalmopathy. Points from the study as a whole: Classification by a 13 V-J model distinguished ophthalmopathy from stable hyperthyroidism.

Clinical symptoms, serum thyroxine, TRAb, thyroid ultrasound and orbital computed tomography established diagnosis. Fresh peripheral blood, around 10 ml of it, supplied the PBMCs. Amplification targeted TCR beta CDR3 regions from RNA transcripts. The TCR CDR3 was amplified in a first-round RT-PCR using the HTBI primer set. TCRdb reprocessed the multiplex PCR reads via MiXCR and lists one record per CDR3 protein. The table lists about 320,000 distinct CDR3 sequences, approximately 16% of them singletons, with around 33% in the top ten. J was trimmed by 6 bases and V by 4 bases; bases with no gene match: 0. The CDR3 loop spans 12 amino acids. Germline-derived CDR1 and CDR2 are SGHRS and YFSETQ.

This clonotype was obtained from a man aged 30 to 39 with Graves' hyperthyroidism. The chain uses TRBV5-1 and TRBJ2-1; the match to TRBD1 covers 8 bases. The sample was blood. The CDR3 bases are TGCGCCAGCAGCGGACAGGGCAATGAGCAGTTCTTC. This codes for CASSGQGNEQFF.